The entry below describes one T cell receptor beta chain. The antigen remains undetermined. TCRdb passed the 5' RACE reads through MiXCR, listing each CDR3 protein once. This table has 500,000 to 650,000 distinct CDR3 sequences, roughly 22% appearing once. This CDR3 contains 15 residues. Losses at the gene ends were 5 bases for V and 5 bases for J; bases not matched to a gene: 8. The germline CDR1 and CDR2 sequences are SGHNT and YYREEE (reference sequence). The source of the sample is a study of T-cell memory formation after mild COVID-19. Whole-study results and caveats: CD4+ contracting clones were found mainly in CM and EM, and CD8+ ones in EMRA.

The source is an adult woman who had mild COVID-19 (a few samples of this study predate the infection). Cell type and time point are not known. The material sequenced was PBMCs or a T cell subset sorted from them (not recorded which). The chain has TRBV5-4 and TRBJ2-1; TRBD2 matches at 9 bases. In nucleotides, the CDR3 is TGTGCCAGCAGTCGGCTAGCGGGACTCGACAATGAGCAGTTCTTC. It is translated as CASSRLAGLDNEQFF.